This is a list of T cell receptor beta chains from one sample in a study of T cell changes during pregnancy in multiple sclerosis. The assay was immunoSEQ multiplex PCR, and TCRdb's table has in-frame clones only and misses some. This table holds fewer than 65,000 clones, 91% found once. The sequencing here drew on CD4+ T cells from peripheral blood mononuclear cells, taken in the first trimester of pregnancy. The receptors were gathered from a female donor with multiple sclerosis, enrolled in a pregnancy study. The CDR3 runs from the conserved cysteine through the conserved F or W. The D gene is left open where the match is weak. Clone size is stated in some rows and not others, as once, few, many or a class when expanded.

j_call: TRBJ1-4
clone_size: -
v_call: TRBV30
d_call: -
cdr3_aa: CAWSVRTREATNEKLFF
cdr3_nt: TGTGCCTGGAGTGTACGGACGAGGGAGGCAACTAATGAAAAACTGTTTTTT

j_call: TRBJ1-5
clone_size: -
v_call: TRBV27
d_call: -
cdr3_aa: CASIFNQPQHF
cdr3_nt: TGTGCCAGCATCTTCAATCAGCCCCAGCATTTT

j_call: TRBJ1-4
clone_size: -
v_call: TRBV7-2
d_call: TRBD1
cdr3_aa: CASSDRQGDHEKLFF
cdr3_nt: TGTGCCAGCAGCGACCGACAGGGAGATCATGAAAAACTGTTTTTT

j_call: TRBJ1-3
clone_size: -
v_call: TRBV4-3
d_call: TRBD1
cdr3_aa: CASSQLGQGGNTIYF
cdr3_nt: TGCGCCAGCAGCCAACTTGGACAGGGTGGAAACACCATATATTTT

j_call: TRBJ2-3
clone_size: -
v_call: TRBV10-3
d_call: -
cdr3_aa: CAISESQITDTQYF
cdr3_nt: TGTGCCATCAGTGAGTCCCAGATCACAGATACGCAGTATTTT

j_call: TRBJ2-2
clone_size: -
v_call: TRBV19
d_call: TRBD2
cdr3_aa: CAGLTSGDGTGELFF
cdr3_nt: TGTGCCGGACTGACTAGCGGGGATGGGACCGGGGAGCTGTTTTTT

j_call: TRBJ1-6
clone_size: few
v_call: TRBV5-5
d_call: -
cdr3_aa: CASSLGGHSPLHF
cdr3_nt: TGTGCCAGCAGCCTCGGTGGGCATTCACCCCTCCACTTT

j_call: TRBJ1-3
clone_size: -
v_call: TRBV5-6
d_call: -
cdr3_aa: CASSLGQISGNTIYF
cdr3_nt: TGTGCCAGCAGCTTGGGTCAGATCTCTGGAAACACCATATATTTT

j_call: TRBJ2-2
clone_size: -
v_call: TRBV6-4
d_call: -
cdr3_aa: CASSVGGTGELFF
cdr3_nt: TGTGCCAGCAGTGTAGGAGGGACCGGGGAGCTGTTTTTT

j_call: TRBJ2-3
clone_size: -
v_call: TRBV5-4
d_call: -
cdr3_aa: CASSSRLAYTDTQYF
cdr3_nt: TGTGCCAGCAGCTCTCGCCTAGCATATACAGATACGCAGTATTTT

j_call: TRBJ1-2
clone_size: -
v_call: TRBV5-4
d_call: TRBD1
cdr3_aa: CASSLAGQGPYGYTF
cdr3_nt: TGTGCCAGCAGCTTGGCGGGACAGGGACCATACGGCTACACCTTC

j_call: TRBJ1-1
clone_size: -
v_call: TRBV7-9
d_call: -
cdr3_aa: CASSFTTSTEAFF
cdr3_nt: TGTGCCAGCAGCTTCACCACGAGCACTGAAGCTTTCTTT

j_call: TRBJ2-1
clone_size: -
v_call: TRBV5-1
d_call: -
cdr3_aa: CASRDDGVSYNEQFF
cdr3_nt: TGCGCCAGCAGGGATGACGGGGTGTCCTACAATGAGCAGTTCTTC

j_call: TRBJ1-1
clone_size: -
v_call: TRBV10-3
d_call: -
cdr3_aa: CAIRLGQNTEAFF
cdr3_nt: TGTGCCATCAGACTGGGACAGAACACTGAAGCTTTCTTT

j_call: TRBJ2-3
clone_size: -
v_call: TRBV2
d_call: TRBD2
cdr3_aa: CASSQRTSGGATTDTQYF
cdr3_nt: TGTGCCAGCAGCCAACGGACTAGCGGGGGAGCTACCACAGATACGCAGTATTTT

j_call: TRBJ1-1
clone_size: few
v_call: TRBV30
d_call: -
cdr3_aa: CAWSKGLTEAFF
cdr3_nt: TGTGCCTGGAGTAAGGGACTCACTGAAGCTTTCTTT